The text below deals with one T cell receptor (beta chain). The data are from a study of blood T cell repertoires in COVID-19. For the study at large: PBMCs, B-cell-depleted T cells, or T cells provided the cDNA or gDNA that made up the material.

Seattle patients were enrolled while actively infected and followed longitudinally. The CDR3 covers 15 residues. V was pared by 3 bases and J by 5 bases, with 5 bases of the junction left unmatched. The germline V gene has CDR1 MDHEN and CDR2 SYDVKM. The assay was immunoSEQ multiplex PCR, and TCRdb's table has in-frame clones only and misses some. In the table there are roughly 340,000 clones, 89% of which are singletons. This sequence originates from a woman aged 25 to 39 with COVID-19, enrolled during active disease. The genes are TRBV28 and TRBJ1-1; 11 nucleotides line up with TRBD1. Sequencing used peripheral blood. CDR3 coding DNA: TGTGCCAGCAGTTTGGGGACAGGGGGAGTGACTGAAGCTTTCTTT. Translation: CASSLGTGGVTEAFF.